Listed below are T cell receptor beta chains from one sample, sequenced in a study of blood T cell repertoires in COVID-19. Data came from immunoSEQ multiplex PCR; TCRdb stores just in-frame clones and leaves some out. The table lists about 400,000 clones, roughly 91% of them singletons. Input material: PBMCs or T cells enriched from blood (not recorded which). The source of these receptors is a woman aged 30 to 39 who had recovered from COVID-19. Each CDR3 is given with its conserved first and last residue. Fields, in order: J gene, clone size, V gene, CDR3 length, D gene, CDR3 DNA, CDR3 protein. A D gene is named only where the DNA matches it firmly. Expanded clones are given a class, and other clones once, few, many or no size at all.

>TRBJ2-7|.|TRBV6-2/TRBV6-3|16|.
TGTGCCAGCAGTTACCCCAAAAAAGGACAGAGCTACGAGCAGTACTTC
CASSYPKKGQSYEQYF
>TRBJ2-5|.|TRBV15|13|.
TGTGCCACCACAAGGCAGGTCGGAGAGACCCAGTACTTC
CATTRQVGETQYF
>TRBJ2-5|.|TRBV28|16|.
TGTGCCAGCAGTTTAAACCCCATGGGGCACCAAGAGACCCAGTACTTC
CASSLNPMGHQETQYF
>TRBJ1-3|.|TRBV19|14|.
TGTGCCAGTAGTATGGTCAGATCAGGAAACACCATATATTTT
CASSMVRSGNTIYF
>TRBJ1-2|.|TRBV4-1|15|.
TGCGCCAGCAGCCATGCGGCGCGGCAGAAGTATGGCTACACCTTC
CASSHAARQKYGYTF
>TRBJ1-2|once|TRBV6-5|13|.
TGTGCCAGCAAGCCCATAGCTAACTATGGCTACACCTTC
CASKPIANYGYTF
>TRBJ1-4|once|TRBV7-9|13|.
TGTGCCAGCAGATTATCCGGCGGGGAAAAACTGTTTTTT
CASRLSGGEKLFF
>TRBJ2-7|.|TRBV7-2|14|TRBD2
TGTGCCAGCAGTCTCAGCGGGAGAGTGTACGAGCAGTACTTC
CASSLSGRVYEQYF
>TRBJ1-4|.|TRBV7-9|13|.
TGTGCCAGCAGCGTACGCGGTAATGAAAAACTGTTTTTT
CASSVRGNEKLFF
>TRBJ1-1|.|TRBV27|16|TRBD1
TGTGCCAGCAGTTTGGCCGGGACAGGGGGCTTGGCTGAAGCTTTCTTT
CASSLAGTGGLAEAFF
>TRBJ2-5|.|TRBV4-3|14|.
TGCGCCAGCAGCCAAGGGGCAGGGGGGGAGACCCAGTACTTC
CASSQGAGGETQYF
>TRBJ1-1|.|TRBV20-1|15|.
TGCAGTGCTAGTAGGGCGGCGGGTCGGGACACTGAAGCTTTCTTT
CSASRAAGRDTEAFF
>TRBJ2-7|.|TRBV27|14|TRBD2
TGTGCCAGCAGACTAGCGGGAGTAGGGTACGAGCAGTACTTC
CASRLAGVGYEQYF
>TRBJ1-5|.|TRBV19|12|TRBD1
TGTGCCAGTAGTGAGGGGGCACAGCCCCAGCATTTT
CASSEGAQPQHF
>TRBJ2-1|.|TRBV3-1/TRBV3-2|17|TRBD2
TGTGCCAGCAGCCAAGGAGCGGGCGGGAGCTCCTACAATGAGCAGTTCTTC
CASSQGAGGSSYNEQFF
>TRBJ2-7|.|TRBV7-6|15|TRBD1
TGTGCCAGCAGCTTAGCGGGACAGGGCACCCACGAGCAGTACTTC
CASSLAGQGTHEQYF
>TRBJ2-7|.|TRBV20-1|11|.
TGCAGTGCTAGAGAGGAGGGCGAGCAGTACTTC
CSAREEGEQYF
>TRBJ1-2|.|TRBV27|17|TRBD1
TGTGCCAGCAGTTCTCACAGGGGGCCAGACCCACGGTATGGCTACACCTTC
CASSSHRGPDPRYGYTF